The sequence of this T cell receptor beta chain was determined in a study of blood T cell repertoires in COVID-19. About the research overall: Acute-phase and convalescent COVID-19 samples originated in the United States, Italy and Spain.

Participant-reported clinical history was the basis for cohort assignment. With V trimmed by 6 bases and J by 6 bases, 5 bases remained unmatched. The length of the CDR3 is 15 residues. Germline assignment: CDR1 MNHEY and CDR2 SMNVEV (reference sequence). Original analysis: Reference gene primer amplification gave nucleated cell count estimates. Profiling relied on immunoSEQ multiplex PCR, and the TCRdb table lists in-frame clones only, not all of them. That table supplies the V and J calls and clone size; D and trimming were determined from the DNA. The sample consists of 210,000 or so clones, more than 75% of them appearing once. This clone is a singleton in its sample.

The chain joins TRBV27 to TRBJ2-2, with 12 bases identical to TRBD1. Material for sequencing was PBMCs or T cells enriched from blood (not recorded which). This receptor was obtained from a middle-aged woman with acute COVID-19. CDR3 in DNA: TGTGCCAGCAGGTGGGACAGGGGGCGCCCCGGGGAGCTGTTTTTT. This encodes CASRWDRGRPGELFF.